The sample holds a few counts of the clone carrying this TCR beta chain. Its antigen is unidentified. The data originate from a study of CD8+ T cells in alopecia areata. Germline V gene sequence: CDR1 ENHRY, CDR2 SYGVKD. Trimming took 5 bases from V and 6 from J; bases not matched to a gene: 7. CDR3 length equals 14 residues. Study observations and caveats: Affected scalp, especially in alopecia totalis/universalis, had a higher clonality than normal scalp did.

It was cDNA, reverse transcribed from extracted RNA, that served as the sequencing template. Profiled with immunoSEQ multiplex PCR; TCRdb holds only in-frame clones, not every one. The sample lists 110,000 to 150,000 clones; 45% to 60% were seen once. V is TRBV10-3 and J is TRBJ1-1, with TRBD1 identical over 9 bases. The TCR was taken from a human donor with alopecia areata. The specimen was CD4+ T cells sorted from blood, collected at week 0. The CDR3 DNA is TGTGCCATCAGTACGGGACAGGGTTTACCTGAAGCTTTCTTT. This encodes CAISTGQGLPEAFF.